This is a list of T cell receptor beta chains from one sample in a study of blood T cell repertoires in COVID-19. Assay: immunoSEQ multiplex PCR; the TCRdb copy retains only in-frame clones and omits some. The data contain roughly 160,000 clones, less than 85% of them singletons. Input material: PBMCs or T cells enriched from blood (not recorded which). The receptor source for this set is a man aged 50 to 60 who had recovered from COVID-19. Each CDR3 is given without its conserved first and last residue. D genes are given only for firm matches. Clone size is stated in some rows and not others, as once, few, many or a class when expanded.

D | J | length | size | V | CDR3
NA | TRBJ2-7 | 12 | NA | TRBV6-5 | ASSYSGQPYEQY
NA | TRBJ2-3 | 13 | once | TRBV5-4 | ASSLDRASTDTQY
NA | TRBJ1-3 | 15 | once | TRBV4-3 | ASSQGTATVSGNTIY
NA | TRBJ2-7 | 16 | NA | TRBV5-6 | ASSLVMVELGGSYEQY
TRBD1 | TRBJ2-2 | 11 | NA | TRBV12-3/TRBV12-4 | ASSPQGVGELF
NA | TRBJ1-1 | 13 | NA | TRBV18 | ASSPLRGMNTEAF
TRBD1 | TRBJ1-1 | 13 | NA | TRBV5-1 | ASSLDQGANTEAF
TRBD1 | TRBJ1-3 | 13 | few | TRBV5-8 | ASSYRDRGGNTIY
TRBD1 | TRBJ2-7 | 10 | NA | TRBV29-1 | SVQTGPYEQY
TRBD1 | TRBJ1-2 | 11 | NA | TRBV19 | ASRTFGQDGYT
TRBD1 | TRBJ1-1 | 16 | once | TRBV18 | ASSPGTGGWGSNTEAF
NA | TRBJ2-7 | 10 | NA | TRBV7-3 | ASRVLGGEQY
TRBD1 | TRBJ1-6 | 13 | NA | TRBV5-4 | ASSRDRAGNSPLH
NA | TRBJ1-5 | 13 | few | TRBV9 | ASSVDGGDNQPQH
NA | TRBJ2-2 | 14 | NA | TRBV4-1 | ASSLRGRDRTGELF
NA | TRBJ1-1 | 10 | NA | TRBV4-3 | ASSQQGTEAF
TRBD1 | TRBJ2-7 | 11 | NA | TRBV6-6 | ASRRQGGYEQY
TRBD1 | TRBJ1-1 | 12 | NA | TRBV6-5 | ATATGAMNTEAF
NA | TRBJ1-4 | 14 | NA | TRBV4-2 | ASSQDHSGLSEKLF
TRBD1 | TRBJ2-4 | 17 | NA | TRBV6-2/TRBV6-3 | ASSFQSGRQGNAKNIQY
TRBD1 | TRBJ2-7 | 13 | few | TRBV4-2 | ASSQELGQIAEQY
NA | TRBJ1-1 | 13 | NA | TRBV27 | ASSLVASQNTEAF
TRBD1 | TRBJ2-2 | 13 | NA | TRBV27 | ASSIDRGQAGELF
TRBD1 | TRBJ2-7 | 11 | once | TRBV29-1 | SVQTTGGYEQY
NA | TRBJ1-5 | 15 | NA | TRBV15 | ATSTLGAEVSNQPQH
NA | TRBJ1-2 | 13 | few | TRBV10-3 | AIRVSLQANYGYT
NA | TRBJ1-2 | 12 | NA | TRBV4-1 | ASSSRQTIYGYT
TRBD1 | TRBJ1-2 | 13 | once | TRBV7-2 | ASSPGQGELYGYT
TRBD1 | TRBJ1-2 | 14 | NA | TRBV15 | ATSYGTGRRSYGYT
TRBD1 | TRBJ2-5 | 11 | few | TRBV18 | ASSPGTGQTQY
NA | TRBJ1-4 | 15 | once | TRBV6-1 | ASSEVRGFATNEKLF
TRBD2 | TRBJ2-7 | 17 | once | TRBV7-8 | ASSLDSLISGGATYEQY
NA | TRBJ1-4 | 13 | NA | TRBV11-2 | ASSLDRGMREKLF
TRBD1 | TRBJ1-2 | 12 | NA | TRBV19 | ASRDRGRAYGYT
NA | TRBJ2-2 | 15 | once | TRBV4-1 | ASSQYTYRENTGELF
TRBD1 | TRBJ1-1 | 12 | NA | TRBV29-1 | SVGGQGSNTEAF
NA | TRBJ1-5 | 9 | NA | TRBV6-2/TRBV6-3 | ASSSGGPQH
NA | TRBJ1-1 | 12 | NA | TRBV6-5 | ASRPGGMNTEAF
TRBD1 | TRBJ1-1 | 12 | NA | TRBV30 | AWTYPRDRGRAF
TRBD2 | TRBJ2-7 | 12 | NA | TRBV7-6 | ASSAGTSSYEQY
NA | TRBJ2-7 | 11 | NA | TRBV7-9 | ASSPPRAYEQY
NA | TRBJ1-3 | 9 | NA | TRBV6-1 | ASSDINTIY
TRBD1 | TRBJ1-3 | 13 | NA | TRBV6-8 | ASSPGQVEGNTIY
TRBD1 | TRBJ1-4 | 13 | NA | TRBV15 | ATSRAQGAYEKLF
TRBD2 | TRBJ2-2 | 12 | NA | TRBV5-5 | ASSLRGDTGELF
TRBD2 | TRBJ2-5 | 14 | NA | TRBV3-1/TRBV3-2 | ASSPTRTSGAETQY
TRBD2 | TRBJ2-3 | 13 | few | TRBV7-3 | ATAWVAGGLDTQY
TRBD1 | TRBJ1-6 | 14 | NA | TRBV19 | ASSDSGQGQGSPLH
TRBD2 | TRBJ2-3 | 14 | NA | TRBV3-1/TRBV3-2 | ASSHRTSGGGDTQY
TRBD1 | TRBJ1-6 | 13 | NA | TRBV2 | ASRTGQALNSPLH
NA | TRBJ2-3 | 14 | once | TRBV21-1 | ASSKGRGWSTDTQY